A selection of T cell receptor beta chains follows, all from one sample in a study of blood T cell repertoires in COVID-19. Using immunoSEQ multiplex PCR, the repertoire was profiled, and TCRdb retains in-frame clones only, with some absent. Here the sample spans about 160,000 clones, about nine tenths being singletons. Sample: peripheral blood. These receptors all come from a man between 25 and 39 years old with COVID-19, enrolled during active disease. The CDR3 runs from the conserved cysteine through the conserved F or W. The order of the fields is V gene, D gene, J gene, CDR3 length, CDR3 protein. The D gene is left open where the match is weak.

V: TRBV2; D: NA; J: TRBJ1-1; length: 13; CDR3: CASRHTMNTEAFF
V: TRBV4-3; D: NA; J: TRBJ1-2; length: 14; CDR3: CASSPYLGVHGYTF
V: TRBV11-1; D: NA; J: TRBJ2-7; length: 14; CDR3: CASSLVGETYEQYF
V: TRBV5-1; D: TRBD2; J: TRBJ2-3; length: 17; CDR3: CASRFGLAGSNLDTQYF
V: TRBV18; D: TRBD2; J: TRBJ2-1; length: 16; CDR3: CASSPRLAGGGNEQFF
V: TRBV7-3; D: NA; J: TRBJ1-6; length: 17; CDR3: CASSLQVGGPDNSPLHF
V: TRBV7-2; D: TRBD2; J: TRBJ2-7; length: 16; CDR3: CASSFTGTSGSYEQYF
V: TRBV11-3; D: NA; J: TRBJ1-1; length: 15; CDR3: CASSLGQGRNTEAFF
V: TRBV12-5; D: TRBD1; J: TRBJ1-2; length: 17; CDR3: CASGLRGTGVFKDGYTF
V: TRBV5-1; D: TRBD2; J: TRBJ2-7; length: 16; CDR3: CASSLGNSGATYEQYF
V: TRBV9; D: TRBD1; J: TRBJ2-1; length: 16; CDR3: CASSSTPGQPYNEQFF
V: TRBV19; D: TRBD1; J: TRBJ1-6; length: 15; CDR3: CASSRQGLDNSPLHF
V: TRBV11-2; D: NA; J: TRBJ2-7; length: 18; CDR3: CASSLLSFGAISNYEQYF
V: TRBV4-3; D: TRBD1; J: TRBJ1-1; length: 15; CDR3: CASSQGVQGRTEAFF
V: TRBV18; D: NA; J: TRBJ1-3; length: 16; CDR3: CASSPRATGSGNTIYF
V: TRBV28; D: NA; J: TRBJ1-3; length: 15; CDR3: CASSFSGGLENTIYF
V: TRBV4-2; D: TRBD2; J: TRBJ2-5; length: 17; CDR3: CASSQDTLAGGIETQYF
V: TRBV29-1; D: TRBD1; J: TRBJ1-1; length: 13; CDR3: CSALGQGGTEAFF
V: TRBV20-1; D: NA; J: TRBJ1-5; length: 13; CDR3: CSASFRNHQPQHF
V: TRBV29-1; D: NA; J: TRBJ2-5; length: 13; CDR3: CSVYKGHQETQYF
V: TRBV6-2/TRBV6-3; D: NA; J: TRBJ1-3; length: 16; CDR3: CASSYPQGLTGNTIYF
V: TRBV7-9; D: TRBD1; J: TRBJ2-1; length: 14; CDR3: CASSSQGELDEQFF
V: TRBV10-2; D: TRBD2; J: TRBJ2-1; length: 13; CDR3: CASRDRLAGDQFF
V: TRBV28; D: TRBD1; J: TRBJ2-1; length: 15; CDR3: CASRPGTGTYNEQFF
V: TRBV6-5; D: TRBD1; J: TRBJ2-7; length: 15; CDR3: CASSQALTGGNEQYF
V: TRBV29-1; D: NA; J: TRBJ1-2; length: 13; CDR3: CSVDVGLFYGYTF
V: TRBV4-1; D: TRBD1; J: TRBJ2-3; length: 15; CDR3: CASSQEGQGVDTQYF
V: TRBV4-3; D: NA; J: TRBJ2-5; length: 14; CDR3: CASSQDRREETQYF
V: TRBV9; D: NA; J: TRBJ1-6; length: 16; CDR3: CASSVDGSSYNSPLHF
V: TRBV5-1; D: NA; J: TRBJ2-7; length: 16; CDR3: CASSPPGTGFGYEQYF
V: TRBV7-3; D: TRBD2; J: TRBJ2-7; length: 15; CDR3: CASSLLGGGTYEQYF
V: TRBV6-5; D: TRBD1; J: TRBJ2-2; length: 14; CDR3: CASSPGQGNGELFF
V: TRBV3-1/TRBV3-2; D: NA; J: TRBJ1-1; length: 17; CDR3: CASSQASRVLGATEAFF
V: TRBV6-6; D: TRBD1; J: TRBJ1-5; length: 15; CDR3: CASSALTGINQPQHF
V: TRBV30; D: NA; J: TRBJ1-1; length: 13; CDR3: CAARELLDTEAFF
V: TRBV15; D: TRBD2; J: TRBJ2-3; length: 16; CDR3: CATSIRLAADTDTQYF
V: TRBV7-2; D: NA; J: TRBJ2-4; length: 13; CDR3: CASSLLSKNIQYF
V: TRBV15; D: NA; J: TRBJ2-5; length: 17; CDR3: CATSRQTGTRDEETQYF
V: TRBV6-5; D: NA; J: TRBJ2-7; length: 13; CDR3: CASTPRVSYEQYF
V: TRBV15; D: TRBD2; J: TRBJ2-7; length: 16; CDR3: CATSRDPTSEAYEQYF
V: TRBV27; D: TRBD1; J: TRBJ1-1; length: 14; CDR3: CASSLNRGVAEAFF
V: TRBV18; D: TRBD1; J: TRBJ1-4; length: 15; CDR3: CASSPGLSGGEKLFF
V: TRBV6-5; D: TRBD1; J: TRBJ1-2; length: 14; CDR3: CASSPGQGGYGYTF
V: TRBV30; D: NA; J: TRBJ1-6; length: 14; CDR3: CAWATGSNNSPLHF
V: TRBV7-2; D: NA; J: TRBJ1-2; length: 15; CDR3: CASSPSVMGFYGYTF
V: TRBV15; D: TRBD2; J: TRBJ2-3; length: 17; CDR3: CATSRTWTSGRTDTQYF
V: TRBV27; D: TRBD1; J: TRBJ2-7; length: 14; CDR3: CASSLRQGAYEQYF
V: TRBV6-5; D: TRBD2; J: TRBJ2-7; length: 15; CDR3: CASSRLPQREYEQYF
V: TRBV28; D: TRBD1; J: TRBJ2-2; length: 17; CDR3: CASSHEQGVYYTGELFF
V: TRBV6-6; D: TRBD1; J: TRBJ2-7; length: 15; CDR3: CASSYSGTGLWEQYF
V: TRBV3-1/TRBV3-2; D: NA; J: TRBJ1-4; length: 13; CDR3: CASSRPGDEKLFF
V: TRBV7-3; D: TRBD1; J: TRBJ1-1; length: 14; CDR3: CASTQTGGSTEAFF